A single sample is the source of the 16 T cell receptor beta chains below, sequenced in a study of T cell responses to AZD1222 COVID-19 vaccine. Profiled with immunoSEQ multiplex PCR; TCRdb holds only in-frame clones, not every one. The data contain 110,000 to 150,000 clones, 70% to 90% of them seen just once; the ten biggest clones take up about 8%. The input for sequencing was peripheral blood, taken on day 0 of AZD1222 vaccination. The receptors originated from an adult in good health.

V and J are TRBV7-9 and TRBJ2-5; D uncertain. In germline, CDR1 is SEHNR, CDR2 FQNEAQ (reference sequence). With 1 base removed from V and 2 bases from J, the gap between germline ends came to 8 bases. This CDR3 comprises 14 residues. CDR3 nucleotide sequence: TGTGCCAGCAGCTTAGTTGGCTCGCAAGAGACCCAGTACTTC. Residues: CASSLVGSQETQYF. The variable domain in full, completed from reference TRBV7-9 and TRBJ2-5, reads DTGVSQNPRHKITKRGQNVTFRCDPISEHNRLYWYRQTLGQGPEFLTYFQNEAQLEKSRLLSDRFSAERPKGSFSTLEIQRTEQGDSAMYLCASSLVGSQETQYFGPGTRLLVL.

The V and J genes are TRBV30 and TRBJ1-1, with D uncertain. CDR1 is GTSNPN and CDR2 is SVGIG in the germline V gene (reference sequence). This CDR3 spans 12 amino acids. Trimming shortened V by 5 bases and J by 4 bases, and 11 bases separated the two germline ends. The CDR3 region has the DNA TGTGCCTGGGGTAGGTGGAGCACTGAAGCTTTCTTT. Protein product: CAWGRWSTEAFF.

The CDR3 DNA reads TGTGCCTCCGGGACAGGGGGCGGTTTGGGTGAAAAACTGTTTTTT. Amino acids: CASGTGGGLGEKLFF. The chain links TRBV9 to TRBJ1-4; TRBD1 matches 12 bases. The CDR3 has 15 amino acids. V lost 10 bases, J lost 7 bases, and 11 bases stayed unmatched. CDR1 SGDLS and CDR2 YYNGEE come from the germline V gene.

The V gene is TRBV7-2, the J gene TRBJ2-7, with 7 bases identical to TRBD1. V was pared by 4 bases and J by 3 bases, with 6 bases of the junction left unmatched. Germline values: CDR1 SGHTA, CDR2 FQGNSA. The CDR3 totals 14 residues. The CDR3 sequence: CASSSGTVLYEQYF. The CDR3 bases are TGTGCCAGCAGCTCCGGGACAGTACTCTACGAGCAGTACTTC.

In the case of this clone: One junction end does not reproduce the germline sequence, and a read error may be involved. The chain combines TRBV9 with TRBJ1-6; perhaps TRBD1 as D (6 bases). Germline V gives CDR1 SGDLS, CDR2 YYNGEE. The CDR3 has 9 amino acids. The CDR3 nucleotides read TGTGCCAGCAAAACAGGGCCGCCCTTT. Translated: CASKTGPPF.

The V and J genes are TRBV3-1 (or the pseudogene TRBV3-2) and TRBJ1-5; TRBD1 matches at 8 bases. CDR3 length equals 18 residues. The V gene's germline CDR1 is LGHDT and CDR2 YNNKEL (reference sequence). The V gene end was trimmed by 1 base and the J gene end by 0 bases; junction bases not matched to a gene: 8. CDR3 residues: CASSQGGLQGDSNQPQHF. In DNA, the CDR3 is TGTGCCAGCAGCCAAGGGGGTCTACAGGGGGATAGCAATCAGCCCCAGCATTTT.

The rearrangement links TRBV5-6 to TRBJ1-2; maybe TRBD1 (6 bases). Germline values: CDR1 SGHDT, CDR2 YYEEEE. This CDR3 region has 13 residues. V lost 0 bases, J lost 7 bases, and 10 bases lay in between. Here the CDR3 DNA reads TGTGCCAGCAGCTTGGGAGGACAGAGTGGCTACACCTTC. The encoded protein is CASSLGGQSGYTF.

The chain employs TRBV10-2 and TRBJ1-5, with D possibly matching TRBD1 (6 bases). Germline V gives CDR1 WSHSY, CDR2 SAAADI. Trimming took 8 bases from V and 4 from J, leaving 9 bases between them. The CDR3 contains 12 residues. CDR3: CASWGPNQPQHF. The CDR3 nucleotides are TGCGCCAGCTGGGGGCCTAATCAGCCCCAGCATTTT.

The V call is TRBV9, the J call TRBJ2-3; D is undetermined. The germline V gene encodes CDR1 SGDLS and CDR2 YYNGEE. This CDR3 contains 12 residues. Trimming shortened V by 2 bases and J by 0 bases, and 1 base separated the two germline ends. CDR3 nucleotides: TGTGCCAGCAGCGTCAGCACAGATACGCAGTATTTT. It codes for CASSVSTDTQYF. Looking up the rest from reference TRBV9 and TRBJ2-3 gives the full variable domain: DSGVTQTPKHLITATGQRVTLRCSPRSGDLSVYWYQQSLDQGLQFLIQYYNGEERAKGNILERFSAQQFPDLHSELNLSSLELGDSALYFCASSVSTDTQYFGPGTRLTVL.

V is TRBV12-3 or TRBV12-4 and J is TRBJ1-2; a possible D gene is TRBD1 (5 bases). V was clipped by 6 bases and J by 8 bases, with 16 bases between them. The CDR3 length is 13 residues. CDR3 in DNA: TGTGCCAGCAGCCCCCAGACAGCCACGGGCTACACCTTC. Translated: CASSPQTATGYTF.

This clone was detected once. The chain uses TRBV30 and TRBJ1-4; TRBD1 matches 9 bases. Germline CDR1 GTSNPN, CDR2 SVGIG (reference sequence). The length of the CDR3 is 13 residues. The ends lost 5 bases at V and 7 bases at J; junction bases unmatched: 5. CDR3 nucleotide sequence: TGTGCCTGGGGGACAGGGTTAGGTGAAAAACTGTTTTTT. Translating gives CAWGTGLGEKLFF.

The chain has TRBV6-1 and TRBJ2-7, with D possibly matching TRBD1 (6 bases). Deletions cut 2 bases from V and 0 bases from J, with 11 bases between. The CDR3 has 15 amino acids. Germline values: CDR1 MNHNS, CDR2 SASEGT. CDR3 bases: TGTGCCAGCAGTGAAAGGCAGGGGTACTCCTACGAGCAGTACTTC. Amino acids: CASSERQGYSYEQYF.

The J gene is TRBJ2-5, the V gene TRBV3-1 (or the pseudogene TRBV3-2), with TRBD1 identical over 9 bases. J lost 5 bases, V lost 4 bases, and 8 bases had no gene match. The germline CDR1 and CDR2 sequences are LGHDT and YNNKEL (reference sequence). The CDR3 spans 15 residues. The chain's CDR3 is CASSPQGAQRETQYF. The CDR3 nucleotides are TGTGCCAGCAGCCCACAGGGGGCGCAGAGGGAGACCCAGTACTTC.

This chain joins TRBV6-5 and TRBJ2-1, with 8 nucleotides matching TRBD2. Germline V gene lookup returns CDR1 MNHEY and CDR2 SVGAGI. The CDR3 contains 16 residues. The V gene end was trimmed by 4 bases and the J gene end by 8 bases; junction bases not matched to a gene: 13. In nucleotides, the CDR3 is TGTGCCAGCAGTTCTGTAAGCGGGAGTTTTAGGTATGAGCAGTTCTTC. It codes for CASSSVSGSFRYEQFF.

The CDR3 region has the DNA TGCAGTGCTACGGAGAATGAGCAGTTCTTC. It translates to CSATENEQFF. V usage is TRBV20-1 and J usage is TRBJ2-1, with no clear D. V was clipped by 4 bases and J by 7 bases, with 5 bases between them. The CDR3 is 10 residues long. The germline V gene encodes CDR1 DFQATT and CDR2 SNEGSKA (reference sequence).

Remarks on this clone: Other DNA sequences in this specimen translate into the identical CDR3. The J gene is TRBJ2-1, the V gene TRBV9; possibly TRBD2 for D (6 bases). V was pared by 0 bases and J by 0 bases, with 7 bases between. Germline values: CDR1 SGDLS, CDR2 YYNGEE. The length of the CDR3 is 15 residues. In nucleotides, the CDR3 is TGTGCCAGCAGCGTAGCGGGAGACTCCTACAATGAGCAGTTCTTC. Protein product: CASSVAGDSYNEQFF.